Following are 3 T cell receptor beta chains from one sample sequenced in a study of cytomegalovirus exposure and HLA in healthy donors (TCRdb year 2017). Library preparation employed the immunoSEQ multiplex PCR assay. A mixture of 60 forward primers for TCR Vbeta segments and 13 reverse primers for TCR Jbeta segments was used in the multiplex PCR. TCRdb provides this immuneACCESS table in a form limited to in-frame rearrangements. Some clones are lacking; in checked studies, under half of them reflect an unresolved V gene, and why the rest are absent is not known. The table for this sample lists under 150,000 clones; about four fifths of them were counted only once. The ten largest make up about 9.1% of the sample. The sample was PBMCs. These receptors came from a woman between 45 and 60 years old in good health and CMV-seropositive.

V usage is TRBV10-3 and J usage is TRBJ1-4, with a tentative D call TRBD1 (5 bases). V was trimmed by 10 bases and J by 5 bases, leaving 20 bases between them. CDR1 and CDR2 (germline): ENHRY, SYGVKD. CDR3 size: 15 residues. DNA for the CDR3: TGTGCCACTTCCCCCTTACAGGTTTCCAATGAAAAACTGTTTTTT. It codes for CATSPLQVSNEKLFF.

This clone has only one observation. V is TRBV2 and J is TRBJ1-2; D is possibly TRBD1 (6 bases). V lost 7 bases and J lost 0, with 12 bases in between. The CDR3 runs 14 residues. Per the germline V gene, CDR1 is SNHLY and CDR2 is FYNNEI. The CDR3 coding sequence is TGTGCCAGCAAAGGACAGCCAACTAACTATGGCTACACCTTC. Its protein product is CASKGQPTNYGYTF.

The V and J genes are TRBV23-1 and TRBJ1-2; TRBD1 matches at 9 bases. TRBV23-1 is an ORF, and what it does is uncertain. The CDR3 is made up of 13 amino acids. Losses at the gene ends were 8 bases for V and 2 bases for J; bases not matched to a gene: 3. The CDR3 loop reads CASRGQGNYGYTF. In nucleotides, the CDR3 is TGCGCCAGCCGGGGACAGGGAAACTATGGCTACACCTTC.